This entry describes one T cell receptor beta chain. Its specific antigen is unknown. Per-nucleotide qualities are absent, and no much larger clonotype sits a single base away. The data derive from a study of technical replicates of blood from a few donors (TCRdb year 2017). Receptor libraries were prepared by the immunoSEQ multiplex PCR assay. This immuneACCESS table, as held by TCRdb, lists in-frame sequences with V and J called but not all clones. Of the missing ones, under half trace to an unresolved V gene in checked studies; the others have no known cause. This sample is represented by approximately 100,000 clones; 90% to 96% of them were singletons. The biggest ten clones account for less than 0.25% of the sample. The CDR3, from cysteine to phenylalanine, totals 16 residues. Only CDR3 DNA remains: 48 bases, in frame from the first base. The germline V gene supplies CDR1 SGDLS and CDR2 YYNGEE. The V end loses 0 bases and the J end loses 3 bases, and a stretch of 13 bases separates them.

The sequence came from a human donor in good health. The V gene is TRBV9 and the J gene is TRBJ1-5; the D gene is perhaps TRBD1, from 6 matching bases. Specimen: T cells isolated from PBMCs. The CDR3 loop reads CASSVGPGVHNQPQHF. The bases read TGTGCCAGCAGCGTAGGTCCAGGGGTCCACAATCAGCCCCAGCATTTT.